The clone carrying this T cell receptor (beta chain) was detected a few times. In germline, CDR1 is MDHEN, CDR2 SYDVKM. CDR3 length: 16 residues. With 5 bases clipped from V and 3 bases from J, the junction kept 10 bases outside the gene matches. The data originate from a study of human T cells and chemical hapten exposure. Time point reported: pre-sensitization, week 0. As to treatment: therapeutic diphenylcyclopropenone sensitization with weekly scalp DPC. TCRdb re-called the RACE reads through MiXCR, storing one row per CDR3 protein. Here the sample spans 300,000 to 400,000 distinct CDR3 sequences, roughly 4.6% being singletons.

This specimen consisted of whole blood, obtained in connection with sensitization to the hapten diphenylcyclopropenone (DPC). The TCR originated in a woman between 45 and 60 years old with alopecia areata. Some clones in this sample may be carry-over from other donors' samples. V usage is TRBV28 and J usage is TRBJ2-7, with TRBD2 identical over 10 bases. CDR3 sequence: CASSPLRLAGDYEQYF. The CDR3 nucleotides read TGTGCCAGCAGTCCCCTCCGCCTAGCGGGAGACTACGAGCAGTACTTC.